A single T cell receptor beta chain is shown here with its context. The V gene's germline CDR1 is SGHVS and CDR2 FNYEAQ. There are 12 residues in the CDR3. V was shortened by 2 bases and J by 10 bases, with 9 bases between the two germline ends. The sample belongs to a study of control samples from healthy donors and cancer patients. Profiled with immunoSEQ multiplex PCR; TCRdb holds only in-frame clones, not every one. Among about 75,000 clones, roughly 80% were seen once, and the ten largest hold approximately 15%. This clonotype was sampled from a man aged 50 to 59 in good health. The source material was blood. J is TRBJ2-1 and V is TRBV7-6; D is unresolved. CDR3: CASSLWAGEQFF. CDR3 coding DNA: TGTGCCAGCAGCTTATGGGCTGGCGAGCAGTTCTTC.